The rows below give T cell receptor beta chains drawn from one sample of a study of blood T cell repertoires in COVID-19. Only in-frame clones appear in the TCRdb table, and some are missing; sequencing was by immunoSEQ multiplex PCR. The sample includes about 110,000 clones, around 82% of them seen just once. Sequencing input: peripheral blood. The receptors were gathered from a human donor in a cohort sampled during active or convalescent COVID-19. CDR3s leave out the opening cysteine and the closing phenylalanine or tryptophan. The size of a clone is reported for some rows only, either as once, few or many, or as a class for expanded clones.

size,V,CDR3
NA,TRBV6-5,ASSYDYSYNEQF
NA,TRBV4-2,ASSQGQGDTGELF
NA,TRBV6-2/TRBV6-3,ASSRTGVILPKETQY
NA,TRBV12-5,ASGLRGLAGLTDTQY
NA,TRBV19,ASQPTGAGGNTIY
NA,TRBV27,ASSLLGGQETQY
NA,TRBV2,ASMLAYEQY
NA,TRBV27,ASSWGGRYEQY
NA,TRBV28,ASSLEGFGYT
NA,TRBV28,ASSRTGLNQPQH
NA,TRBV27,ASSLLTGTEAF
NA,TRBV6-2/TRBV6-3,ASSYSRGLAGNNEQF
NA,TRBV5-1,ASSSGQGAEKLF
NA,TRBV19,ASSRQGGNQPQH
NA,TRBV11-1,ASSRPGTGIYEQY
NA,TRBV6-5,ASSHQTGAYEQY
NA,TRBV6-2/TRBV6-3,ASSYGQRNQPQH
NA,TRBV7-3,ASSSTLSHNEQF
NA,TRBV28,ASRWTGSVSPLH
NA,TRBV6-5,ASRLGGRTNSPLH
NA,TRBV5-1,ASSISGELF
NA,TRBV11-2,ATRIAGVSGEQY
NA,TRBV6-2/TRBV6-3,ASSTGQQKGLNYGYT
NA,TRBV3-1/TRBV3-2,ASSRTGQGETGELF
NA,TRBV24-1,ATSRRGEQF
few,TRBV3-1/TRBV3-2,ASSHRTGSNQPQH
NA,TRBV19,ASSRDRGYSGANVLT
NA,TRBV2,ASRRTGPLSTEAF
NA,TRBV21-1,ASSKLAGTVPSGGNTIY
NA,TRBV5-5,ASSLDLRGGAETQY
NA,TRBV5-1,ASSLEGTQGNQPQH
NA,TRBV3-1/TRBV3-2,ASSPPGGMYNEQF
NA,TRBV6-5,ASSYDRTGFRTEAF
NA,TRBV18,ASSPGQGTLHEQY
NA,TRBV6-6,ASSQLKGEAGFEQF
NA,TRBV19,ASSIEGRYGYT
NA,TRBV28,ASSSYGGQTTGSYNEQF
NA,TRBV30,AWSGGYTDTQY
NA,TRBV19,ASSIEGTGRRYGYT
NA,TRBV4-3,ASSQEFYVQRNNEQF
once,TRBV19,ASSIQGSRQKLF
NA,TRBV7-2,ASSPRGGPAFGYT
few,TRBV7-9,ASSSTHGREETQY
NA,TRBV19,ASSPLARGGPSYEQY
NA,TRBV12-3/TRBV12-4,ASSPGNSPLH
NA,TRBV19,ASSIAPTGSKQPQH
NA,TRBV19,ASTRRGGTTGELF
NA,TRBV4-2,ASSQGLAGGRTYNEQF
NA,TRBV28,ASSPGQGATTGYGYT
NA,TRBV4-1,ASSQDPRGFGEQY
NA,TRBV4-1,ASSQDSGGRGKETQY
NA,TRBV7-8,ASSRFIGNTIY
once,TRBV6-6,ASSYITSGSDTQY
few,TRBV29-1,SVETTTGNTIY
NA,TRBV4-3,ASSHSRRGGRNEQF